The rows below give T cell receptor beta chains drawn from one sample of a study of CD8 T cells in ankylosing spondylitis. TCRdb fed the 5' RACE reads into MiXCR, producing one record per CDR3 protein. This repertoire shows about 42,000 distinct CDR3 sequences, 4% found once; its top ten account for 4% to 4.5%. Sequencing input: blood, either unsorted or a sorted T cell fraction (not recorded which). Receptor source: a female donor with ankylosing spondylitis or in good health (not recorded which). CDR3s include the opening cysteine and the closing phenylalanine or tryptophan. The D gene is left open where the match is weak. Not every row has a clone size; where given, it reads once, few, many or a size class.

D gene | J gene | V gene | clone size | CDR3 protein | CDR3 DNA
NA | TRBJ2-3 | TRBV9 | many | CASSVGWGDTQYF | TGTGCCAGCAGCGTCGGTTGGGGAGATACGCAGTATTTT
TRBD1 | TRBJ2-7 | TRBV9 | many | CASSVATGQGYEQYF | TGTGCCAGCAGCGTAGCTACGGGACAGGGCTACGAGCAGTACTTC
TRBD1 | TRBJ1-1 | TRBV9 | many | CASSYGTGGTEAFF | TGTGCCAGCAGCTATGGGACAGGGGGAACTGAAGCTTTCTTT
TRBD2 | TRBJ2-3 | TRBV9 | many | CASSVGTSGGHTDTQYF | TGTGCCAGCAGCGTAGGGACTAGCGGGGGCCACACAGATACGCAGTATTTT
NA | TRBJ2-5 | TRBV9 | NA | CASSVGPGDKETQYF | TGTGCCAGCAGCGTAGGGCCAGGGGATAAAGAGACCCAGTACTTC
NA | TRBJ1-2 | TRBV9 | many | CASSVEQGHYGYTF | TGTGCCAGCAGCGTAGAACAGGGCCACTATGGCTACACCTTC
TRBD2 | TRBJ2-2 | TRBV9 | many | CASSVVAGQGTGELFF | TGTGCCAGCAGCGTAGTAGCGGGGCAGGGCACCGGGGAGCTGTTTTTT
TRBD2 | TRBJ2-7 | TRBV9 | NA | CASSARTSGGEQYF | TGTGCCAGCAGCGCCAGGACTAGCGGTGGCGAGCAGTACTTC
NA | TRBJ1-6 | TRBV9 | many | CASSADGYSNSPLHF | TGTGCCAGCAGCGCTGACGGATATAGTAATTCACCCCTCCACTTT
NA | TRBJ1-1 | TRBV9 | many | CASSVDFLNTEAFF | TGTGCCAGCAGCGTAGATTTCCTGAACACTGAAGCTTTCTTT
NA | TRBJ2-5 | TRBV9 | many | CASSDGVRGETQYF | TGTGCCAGCAGCGATGGGGTCAGGGGAGAGACCCAGTACTTC
NA | TRBJ1-1 | TRBV9 | many | CASSVDGTEAFF | TGTGCCAGCAGCGTGGACGGAACGGAAGCTTTCTTT
TRBD1 | TRBJ1-4 | TRBV9 | many | CASSKTDRVGEKLFF | TGTGCCAGCAGCAAAACGGACAGGGTCGGTGAAAAACTGTTTTTT
TRBD1 | TRBJ1-4 | TRBV9 | many | CASSPRGFGAGVEKLFF | TGTGCCAGCAGCCCCAGGGGGTTTGGCGCGGGCGTGGAAAAACTGTTTTTT
TRBD1 | TRBJ1-2 | TRBV9 | few | CASSVDRGGYYGYTF | TGTGCCAGCAGCGTAGACAGGGGGGGTTACTATGGCTACACCTTC
NA | TRBJ1-1 | TRBV9 | many | CASSVVGDTEAFF | TGTGCCAGCAGCGTAGTAGGGGACACTGAAGCTTTCTTT
NA | TRBJ1-1 | TRBV9 | many | CASSQTVNTEAFF | TGTGCCAGCAGCCAAACAGTGAACACTGAAGCTTTCTTT
TRBD1 | TRBJ1-1 | TRBV9 | many | CASSVAHRGGTEAFF | TGTGCCAGCAGCGTAGCCCACAGGGGCGGCACTGAAGCTTTCTTT
TRBD1 | TRBJ1-2 | TRBV9 | many | CASSPQTGGDGYTF | TGTGCCAGCAGCCCTCAGACAGGGGGCGATGGCTACACCTTC
NA | TRBJ1-5 | TRBV14 | many | CASSQPRESGANQPQHF | TGTGCCAGCAGCCAACCCCGGGAATCGGGGGCCAATCAGCCCCAGCATTTT
NA | TRBJ2-3 | TRBV9 | many | CASSPVGTDTQYF | TGTGCCAGCAGCCCGGTCGGCACAGATACGCAGTATTTT
TRBD1 | TRBJ2-7 | TRBV9 | many | CASSGPTGDISYEQYF | TGTGCCAGCAGCGGGCCGACAGGGGATATCTCCTACGAGCAGTACTTC
NA | TRBJ1-4 | TRBV6-1 | few | CASTDRASNEKLFF | TGTGCCAGCACCGACCGGGCGTCTAATGAAAAACTGTTTTTT
NA | TRBJ1-2 | TRBV9 | NA | CASSRLGENYGYTF | TGTGCCAGCAGCCGGCTCGGAGAGAACTATGGCTACACCTTC
NA | TRBJ1-2 | TRBV9 | medium-sized | CASSPFSGIPNYGYTF | TGTGCCAGCAGCCCCTTTTCAGGGATTCCTAACTATGGCTACACCTTC
NA | TRBJ1-1 | TRBV9 | many | CASSVTWGANTEAFF | TGTGCCAGCAGCGTTACTTGGGGGGCGAACACTGAAGCTTTCTTT
TRBD1 | TRBJ1-6 | TRBV9 | many | CASSVGGPLGDRDSPLHF | TGTGCCAGCAGCGTAGGGGGGCCCCTGGGGGACAGGGATTCACCCCTCCACTTT
TRBD1 | TRBJ2-7 | TRBV9 | many | CASSRGPGQGYEQYF | TGTGCCAGCAGTCGAGGTCCGGGACAGGGATACGAGCAGTACTTC
NA | TRBJ2-2 | TRBV9 | many | CASSKYTGTDTGELFF | TGTGCCAGCAGCAAATACACCGGGACTGATACCGGGGAGCTGTTTTTT
TRBD1 | TRBJ1-1 | TRBV9 | many | CASSARGGTGAAVTEAFF | TGTGCCAGCAGCGCGAGAGGGGGGACAGGGGCTGCGGTCACTGAAGCTTTCTTT
NA | TRBJ2-1 | TRBV9 | many | CASSLLVGSYNEQFF | TGTGCCAGCAGCCTCTTAGTCGGGTCTTACAATGAGCAGTTCTTC
NA | TRBJ2-3 | TRBV9 | NA | CASSVVSGGAGLSTDTQYF | TGTGCCAGCAGCGTAGTGTCCGGGGGCGCGGGGTTGAGTACAGATACGCAGTATTTT
NA | TRBJ2-3 | TRBV9 | few | CASSVGEQITDTQYF | TGTGCCAGCAGCGTAGGGGAACAGATCACAGATACGCAGTATTTT
NA | TRBJ1-4 | TRBV9 | many | CASSVSPAGYTSNEKLFF | TGTGCCAGCAGCGTCTCACCGGCGGGATACACGTCTAATGAAAAACTGTTTTTT
TRBD1 | TRBJ2-1 | TRBV9 | NA | CASSMSGDRVDEQFF | TGTGCCAGCAGCATGTCAGGGGACAGGGTCGATGAGCAGTTCTTC
NA | TRBJ2-2 | TRBV9 | many | CASSRGTLNTGELFF | TGTGCCAGCAGCAGGGGGACCTTGAACACCGGGGAGCTGTTTTTT
TRBD1 | TRBJ2-7 | TRBV9 | NA | CASSVGGAGGYEQYF | TGTGCCAGCAGCGTAGGAGGGGCAGGGGGTTACGAGCAGTACTTC
TRBD1 | TRBJ2-5 | TRBV9 | many | CASSWTGTAQETQYF | TGTGCCAGCAGCTGGACCGGGACAGCCCAAGAGACCCAGTACTTC
TRBD2 | TRBJ2-3 | TRBV9 | NA | CASSSGLAGGLDTQYF | TGTGCCAGCAGCTCCGGACTAGCGGGGGGGCTAGATACGCAGTATTTT
NA | TRBJ2-3 | TRBV9 | many | CASSVGSSMGTDTQYF | TGTGCCAGCAGCGTAGGTAGCTCGATGGGCACAGATACGCAGTATTTT
NA | TRBJ2-5 | TRBV9 | many | CASSEGTSGGETQYF | TGTGCCAGCAGCGAGGGGACTTCTGGGGGGGAGACCCAGTACTTC
TRBD1 | TRBJ2-7 | TRBV9 | few | CASSKTGLSHEQYF | TGTGCCAGCAGCAAGACAGGGTTATCCCACGAGCAGTACTTC
TRBD1 | TRBJ2-2 | TRBV9 | many | CASSEYRGGTGELFF | TGTGCCAGCAGCGAATACAGGGGTGGTACCGGGGAGCTGTTTTTT
NA | TRBJ2-3 | TRBV9 | NA | CASSVSPSASDTQYF | TGTGCCAGCAGCGTAAGTCCATCCGCATCAGATACGCAGTATTTT
TRBD2 | TRBJ2-1 | TRBV9 | few | CASSAPGTRGDEQFF | TGTGCCAGCAGCGCTCCCGGGACTAGGGGGGATGAGCAGTTCTTC
NA | TRBJ2-1 | TRBV9 | medium-sized | CASSATGESSYNEQFF | TGTGCCAGCAGCGCGACGGGAGAAAGCTCCTACAATGAGCAGTTCTTC
NA | TRBJ2-3 | TRBV9 | many | CASSVDSVEGDTQYF | TGTGCCAGCAGCGTAGACTCGGTCGAGGGGGATACGCAGTATTTT
TRBD1 | TRBJ2-7 | TRBV9 | many | CASSVGQGAQYF | TGTGCCAGCAGCGTAGGACAGGGCGCGCAGTACTTC
TRBD1 | TRBJ1-2 | TRBV9 | many | CASSVLDRDYGYTF | TGTGCCAGCAGCGTTCTGGACAGGGACTATGGCTACACCTTC
TRBD2 | TRBJ2-1 | TRBV9 | many | CASSVGVSGEDEQFF | TGTGCCAGCAGCGTAGGGGTTAGCGGGGAAGATGAGCAGTTCTTC
NA | TRBJ2-5 | TRBV9 | NA | CASSQNRETQYF | TGTGCCAGCAGCCAAAATCGGGAGACCCAGTACTTC
NA | TRBJ1-6 | TRBV9 | many | CASSVGVGLSSPLHF | TGTGCCAGCAGCGTAGGGGTGGGACTGAGTTCACCCCTCCACTTT
NA | TRBJ1-2 | TRBV9 | many | CASGENYGYTF | TGTGCCAGCGGAGAAAACTATGGCTACACCTTC
TRBD1 | TRBJ2-1 | TRBV9 | many | CASSVDGTGDNEQFF | TGTGCCAGCAGCGTAGATGGGACAGGGGACAATGAGCAGTTCTTC
TRBD1 | TRBJ2-1 | TRBV9 | many | CASSARDRTYNEQFF | TGTGCCAGCAGCGCGCGGGACAGGACTTACAATGAGCAGTTCTTC
NA | TRBJ2-3 | TRBV9 | many | CASSKRQDTGSTDTQYF | TGTGCCAGCAGCAAACGCCAAGACACCGGAAGCACAGATACGCAGTATTTT
TRBD1 | TRBJ1-1 | TRBV9 | many | CASSRGTGGENTEAFF | TGTGCCAGCAGCCGGGGGACAGGGGGAGAAAACACTGAAGCTTTCTTT
NA | TRBJ2-5 | TRBV9 | many | CASSPPGGSGDQETQYF | TGTGCCAGCAGCCCTCCAGGGGGTAGCGGGGACCAAGAGACCCAGTACTTC
NA | TRBJ2-1 | TRBV9 | many | CASSVDGGSSYNEQFF | TGTGCCAGCAGCGTAGACGGGGGTAGCTCCTACAATGAGCAGTTCTTC